These 15 T cell receptor beta chains came from one sample sequenced in a study of blood T cell repertoires in COVID-19. Data came from immunoSEQ multiplex PCR; TCRdb stores just in-frame clones and leaves some out. The profile shows approximately 200,000 clones, approximately 83% of them singletons. The material sequenced was peripheral blood. The receptors were gathered from a man aged 60 to 69 with acute or convalescent COVID-19.

This clone is a singleton in its sample. The chain employs TRBV7-2 and TRBJ2-7, with D perhaps TRBD2 (6 bases). Germline CDR1 is SGHTA and CDR2 is FQGNSA. The CDR3 is 12 amino acids. V lost 9 bases and J 3 bases, leaving 12 bases between the germline ends. CDR3 in DNA: TGTGCCAGTGGGGGGTGGAGCTACGAGCAGTACTTC. It yields the protein CASGGWSYEQYF.

This clone was seen only a few times. The chain links TRBV28 to TRBJ2-3; tentatively, D is TRBD2 (5 bases). V was pared by 2 bases and J by 0 bases, with 9 bases between. The CDR3 is 15 amino acids. Germline V gene lookup returns CDR1 MDHEN and CDR2 SYDVKM. The chain's CDR3 is CASSLGGSSTDTQYF. For the CDR3, the DNA is TGTGCCAGCAGTTTAGGCGGGTCTAGCACAGATACGCAGTATTTT.

For the CDR3, the DNA is TGTGCCAGCAGCTTTACTCCGAACACTGAAGCTTTCTTT. It codes for CASSFTPNTEAFF. The chain joins TRBV5-4 to TRBJ1-1; D gene uncertain. The CDR3 runs 13 residues. Germline lookup yields CDR1 SGHNT and CDR2 YYREEE (reference sequence). V dropped 2 bases and J dropped 1 base, with 6 bases sitting between them. The full variable domain, its missing parts supplied by reference TRBV5-4 and TRBJ1-1, is ETGVTQSPTHLIKTRGQQVTLRCSSQSGHNTVSWYQQALGQGPQFIFQYYREEENGRGNFPPRFSGLQFPNYSSELNVNALELDDSALYLCASSFTPNTEAFFGQGTRLTVV.

The chain is built from TRBV6-6 and TRBJ1-3; TRBD1 aligns across 9 bases. Losses at the gene ends were 7 bases for V and 5 bases for J; bases not matched to a gene: 12. This CDR3 is 16 amino acids long. CDR1 and CDR2 from the germline V gene are MNHNY and SVGAGI (reference sequence). The CDR3 reads CASNALGQGARNTIYF. The CDR3 coding sequence is TGTGCCAGCAACGCGTTGGGACAGGGTGCTAGAAACACCATATATTTT.

The rearrangement joins TRBV2 to TRBJ2-7; D may be TRBD1 (6 bases). The CDR3 spans 15 residues. Germline V CDR1 and CDR2: SNHLY, FYNNEI. The V end was cut by 5 bases, the J end by 0 bases, with 14 bases between. The DNA for the CDR3 is TGTGCCAGCAGTAATCAGGGGTCAAGCTCCTACGAGCAGTACTTC. Its protein is CASSNQGSSSYEQYF.

V gene TRBV13 combines with J gene TRBJ2-7; 8 nucleotides line up with TRBD1. V shed 5 bases and J 7 bases; nucleotides not matched to a gene: 10. Looked up from germline, CDR1 is PRHDT and CDR2 is FYEKMQ (reference sequence). This CDR3 comprises 14 residues. CDR3 sequence (DNA): TGTGCCAGCAGCCCCCAGGACAGGGTAAAAGAGCAGTACTTC. It encodes CASSPQDRVKEQYF.

This chain links TRBV9 with TRBJ2-1, with no clear D. Germline-derived CDR1 and CDR2 are SGDLS and YYNGEE. Trimming took off 0 bases at V and 2 bases at J, with 6 bases between the two ends. The CDR3 is 14 residues long. The CDR3 nucleotides are TGTGCCAGCAGCGTAGCCCCAACCTACAATGAGCAGTTCTTC. It codes for CASSVAPTYNEQFF.

This clone appeared a single time. This rearrangement joins TRBV27 to TRBJ2-7; TRBD2 matches 8 bases. Germline lookup yields CDR1 MNHEY and CDR2 SMNVEV (reference sequence). The CDR3 contains 11 residues. Trimming took 11 bases from V and 6 from J; bases not matched to a gene: 6. CDR3 loop: CASAGRVEQYF. The CDR3 DNA is TGTGCCTCCGCCGGGAGGGTCGAGCAGTACTTC.

This chain connects TRBV6-1 to TRBJ2-7; D might be TRBD2 (6 bases). The CDR3 totals 14 residues. V was clipped by 3 bases and J by 0 bases, with 9 bases between them. CDR1 and CDR2 (germline): MNHNS, SASEGT. The CDR3 loop reads CASSDQRVSYEQYF. DNA of the CDR3: TGTGCCAGCAGTGACCAGCGGGTCTCCTACGAGCAGTACTTC.

The chain combines TRBV28 with TRBJ1-2, with 7 positions matching TRBD1. V gave up 8 bases and J gave up 2 bases; unmatched junction bases: 8. This CDR3 has 14 residues. Germline V gene lookup returns CDR1 MDHEN and CDR2 SYDVKM. CDR3 nucleotide sequence: TGTGCCAGCGAGCCGGGACAGCCCAACTATGGCTACACCTTC. Protein product: CASEPGQPNYGYTF.

The V and J genes are TRBV5-4 and TRBJ2-7; tentative D call: TRBD2 (6 bases). Trimming shortened V by 0 bases and J by 4 bases, and 20 bases separated the two germline ends. CDR1 is SGHNT, CDR2 YYREEE, per germline (reference sequence). CDR3 length: 17 amino acids. This chain's CDR3 is CASSLAAVSGGAYEQYF. The CDR3 nucleotides are TGTGCCAGCAGCTTGGCCGCGGTTAGCGGAGGAGCGTACGAGCAGTACTTC.

The chain has TRBV4-1 and TRBJ2-1; D perhaps matches TRBD2 (5 bases). CDR3 length: 15 residues. Germline CDR1 is MGHRA and CDR2 is YSYEKL. V was cut by 4 bases and J by 0 bases, with 10 bases left in between. The CDR3, as DNA: TGCGCCAGCAGCCTTAGCGTTCCCTCCTACAATGAGCAGTTCTTC. It is translated as CASSLSVPSYNEQFF.

The rearrangement uses TRBV5-4 and TRBJ1-1; TRBD1 aligns across 10 bases. Per germline, CDR1 SGHNT and CDR2 YYREEE (reference sequence). V was pared by 4 bases and J by 5 bases, with 8 bases of the junction left unmatched. The CDR3 spans 15 residues. CDR3 sequence (DNA): TGTGCCAGCAGCAAAGAACCGGGACAGGGGACTGAAGCTTTCTTT. It specifies CASSKEPGQGTEAFF.

The chain recombines TRBV19 with TRBJ2-1, with 8 bases that match TRBD1. This CDR3 is 13 amino acids long. Germline V lookup: CDR1 LNHDA, CDR2 SQIVND (reference sequence). With V trimmed by 4 bases and J by 9 bases, 5 bases remained unmatched. This CDR3 is CASSRGQGGEQFF. Here the CDR3 DNA reads TGTGCCAGTAGTAGAGGACAGGGTGGTGAGCAGTTCTTC.

The table lists this clone with a count of one. The rearrangement joins TRBV12-3 or TRBV12-4 to TRBJ1-4; maybe TRBD1 (5 bases). V was trimmed by 5 bases and J by 10 bases, leaving 11 bases between them. The CDR3 consists of 12 residues. CDR3 sequence reads: CASSGAGVKLFF. In DNA, the CDR3 is TGTGCCAGCAGTGGCGCGGGGGTAAAACTGTTTTTT.